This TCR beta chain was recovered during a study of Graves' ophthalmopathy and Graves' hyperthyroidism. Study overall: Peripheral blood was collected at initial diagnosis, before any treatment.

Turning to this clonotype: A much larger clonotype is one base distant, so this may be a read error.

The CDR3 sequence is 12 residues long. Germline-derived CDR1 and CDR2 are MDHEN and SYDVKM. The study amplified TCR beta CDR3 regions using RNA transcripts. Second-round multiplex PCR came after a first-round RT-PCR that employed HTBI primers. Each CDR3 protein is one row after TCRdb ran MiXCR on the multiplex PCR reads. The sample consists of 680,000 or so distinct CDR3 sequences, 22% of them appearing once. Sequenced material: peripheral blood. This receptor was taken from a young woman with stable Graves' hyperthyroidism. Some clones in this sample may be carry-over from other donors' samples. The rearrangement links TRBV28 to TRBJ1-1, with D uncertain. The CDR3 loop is CASKPRNTESFF. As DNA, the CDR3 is TGTGCCAGCAAACCTAGGAACACTGAATCTTTCTTT.